This T cell receptor (beta chain) was retrieved from a study of T cell clones after liver transplantation. Study background: At least one year of complete immunosuppression withdrawal without enzymes over twice normal defined tolerance.

The CDR3 contains 12 residues. The ends were cut back, 3 bases at V and 10 bases at J, with 10 bases in the middle. Germline CDR1 MNHEY, CDR2 SMNVEV (reference sequence). Assay: immunoSEQ multiplex PCR; the TCRdb copy retains only in-frame clones and omits some. This repertoire shows tens of thousands of clones, roughly four fifths found once; its top ten account for approximately 0.45%. Concerning this clone: What it recognizes is unknown.

Study-wide points: Compared with third party-reactive sequences, donor-reactive ones declined more, independent of withdrawal success. In a couple of subjects, few donor cells limited the measurable donor-reactive repertoire.

This sequence originates from a human patient who received a liver transplant. Some T cells may be graft donor cells. The chain recombines TRBV27 with TRBJ2-1; D might be TRBD1 (6 bases). The source was CD4+ T cells from blood, collected 45 to 46 months after liver transplant. CDR3 nucleotide sequence: TGTGCCAGCAGTTTTTCGAGGGGGGAGCAGTTCTTC. It codes for CASSFSRGEQFF.